Below are 10 T cell receptor beta chains sequenced from a single sample in a study of blood T cell repertoires in COVID-19. TCRdb keeps only in-frame clones here, not all; method: immunoSEQ multiplex PCR. The profile covers around 180,000 clones, with approximately 87% appearing a single time and less than 25% taken by the ten largest. Sequenced material: peripheral blood. These receptors originate from a man in his 70s with active or convalescent COVID-19.

The rearrangement links TRBV2 to TRBJ2-7; TRBD1 is a possible D gene (6 bases). Germline V gene lookup returns CDR1 SNHLY and CDR2 FYNNEI. The CDR3 contains 14 residues. The V end lost 4 bases, the J end lost 0 bases, and 10 bases lay between the germline ends. The CDR3 here is CASSAPDSSYEQYF. The CDR3 DNA reads TGTGCCAGCAGTGCCCCGGACAGCTCCTACGAGCAGTACTTC. The complete variable domain, with remaining parts taken from reference TRBV2 and TRBJ2-7, reads EPEVTQTPSHQVTQMGQEVILRCVPISNHLYFYWYRQILGQKVEFLVSFYNNEISEKSEIFDDQFSVERPDGSNFTLKIRSTKLEDSAMYFCASSAPDSSYEQYFGPGTRLTVT.

This clone was detected only once. The CDR3 loop reads CSVEVWQYNTGELFF. The DNA for the CDR3 is TGCAGCGTTGAAGTGTGGCAGTATAACACCGGGGAGCTGTTTTTT. The gene calls are TRBV29-1 and TRBJ2-2; unclear D gene. Germline CDR1 and CDR2: SQVTM and ANQGSEA. The CDR3 contains 15 residues. The V end was cut by 1 base, the J end by 2 bases, with 11 bases between.

The count of this clone is one. The chain links TRBV5-1 to TRBJ2-1, with TRBD2 matching 12 bases. This CDR3 contains 15 residues. J gave up 7 bases and V 3 bases, and 5 bases lay outside the gene matches. CDR1 is SGHRS and CDR2 is YFSETQ in the germline V gene. In DNA form, the CDR3 reads TGCGCCAGCAGCTCGACTAGCGGGAGAATTAATGAGCAGTTCTTC. It codes for CASSSTSGRINEQFF.

This chain's CDR3 is CASRKGTSESTDTQYF. CDR3 sequence (DNA): TGTGCCAGCAGGAAAGGGACTAGCGAGAGCACAGATACGCAGTATTTT. The chain links TRBV9 to TRBJ2-3; TRBD2 aligns across 10 bases. The CDR3 contains 16 residues. V lost 5 bases to trimming and J lost 0 bases; unmatched junction nucleotides: 6. The germline V gene encodes CDR1 SGDLS and CDR2 YYNGEE. The variable domain in full, with the rest retrieved from reference TRBV9 and TRBJ2-3, is DSGVTQTPKHLITATGQRVTLRCSPRSGDLSVYWYQQSLDQGLQFLIQYYNGEERAKGNILERFSAQQFPDLHSELNLSSLELGDSALYFCASRKGTSESTDTQYFGPGTRLTVL.

The rearrangement uses TRBV28 and TRBJ1-6; 9 bases fit TRBD1. V trimming: 7 bases; J trimming: 5 bases; junction bases outside the gene matches: 9. There are 16 residues in the CDR3. Germline V gene lookup returns CDR1 MDHEN and CDR2 SYDVKM. DNA of the CDR3: TGTGCCAGCAATAACCCCCGGGACAGGGATAATTCACCCCTCCACTTT. Amino acid sequence: CASNNPRDRDNSPLHF.

This chain uses TRBV29-1 with TRBJ2-3; TRBD2 matches at 11 bases. CDR3 length: 15 amino acids. V was clipped by 7 bases and J by 0 bases; unmatched bases: 6. Germline CDR1 and CDR2: SQVTM and ANQGSEA. CDR3 nucleotide sequence: TGCAGCGACCTACTAGCGGGGGCTAGCACAGATACGCAGTATTTT. It encodes CSDLLAGASTDTQYF.

The chain combines TRBV27 with TRBJ1-5, with TRBD1 matching 9 bases. The CDR3 loop spans 18 amino acids. Germline V gene sequence: CDR1 MNHEY, CDR2 SMNVEV (reference sequence). The trim removed 2 bases at V and 2 bases at J, leaving 10 bases unmatched. DNA of the CDR3: TGTGCCAGCAGTTTAATGGGACAGGGTTCGAGAGGCAATCAGCCCCAGCATTTT. This gives the protein CASSLMGQGSRGNQPQHF.

The CDR3 sequence is CASSVLPGQELSQQYF. CDR3 bases: TGTGCCAGCAGCGTACTCCCGGGACAGGAGTTGTCCCAGCAGTACTTC. The V and J genes are TRBV9 and TRBJ2-7, with 8 nucleotides matching TRBD1. V lost 1 base to trimming and J lost 8 bases; unmatched junction nucleotides: 14. The CDR3 is made up of 16 amino acids. CDR1 SGDLS and CDR2 YYNGEE come from the germline V gene.

This clone was observed a handful of times. V is TRBV19 and J is TRBJ1-5; D possibly corresponds to TRBD1 (6 bases). The V gene lost 5 bases and the J gene lost 0 bases, with 14 bases spanning the gap. The CDR3 extends over 16 amino acids. CDR1 LNHDA and CDR2 SQIVND come from the germline V gene (reference sequence). CDR3 DNA sequence: TGTGCCAGTAGTGACCGGGACATACTTAGCAATCAGCCCCAGCATTTT. It encodes CASSDRDILSNQPQHF.

The chain is built from TRBV5-5 and TRBJ1-5, with 8 positions matching TRBD1. Germline V CDR1 and CDR2: SGHKS, YYEKEE (reference sequence). J was trimmed by 2 bases and V by 2 bases; bases with no gene match: 6. This CDR3 is 16 amino acids long. In DNA, the CDR3 is TGTGCCAGCAGCTTAGCAGGGGGCCGGGGCAATCAGCCCCAGCATTTT. Protein sequence: CASSLAGGRGNQPQHF.